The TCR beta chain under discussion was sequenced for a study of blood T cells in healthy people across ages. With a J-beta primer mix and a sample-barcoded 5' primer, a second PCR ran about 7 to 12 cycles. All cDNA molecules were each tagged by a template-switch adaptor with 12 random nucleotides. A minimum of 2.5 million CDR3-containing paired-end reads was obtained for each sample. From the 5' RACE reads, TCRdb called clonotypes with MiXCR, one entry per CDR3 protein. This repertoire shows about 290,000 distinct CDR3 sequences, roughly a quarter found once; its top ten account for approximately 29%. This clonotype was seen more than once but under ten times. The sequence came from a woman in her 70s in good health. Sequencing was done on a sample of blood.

The CDR3 DNA reads TGCAGCGTACGCGAGAGGGGCCTGTCCGGGGAGCTGTTTTTT. Translation: CSVRERGLSGELFF. The chain joins TRBV29-1 to TRBJ2-2; D is possibly TRBD1 or TRBD2 (5 bases each). Germline assignment: CDR1 SQVTM and CDR2 ANQGSEA. CDR3 length: 14 amino acids. V was clipped by 6 bases and J by 6 bases, with 17 bases between them.